This paragraph reports one T cell receptor beta chain. Its antigen is as yet unknown. An assay was performed, and its level was deep. TCRdb keeps only in-frame clones here, not all; method: immunoSEQ multiplex PCR. The repertoire holds more than 2 million clones, with around 95% as singletons. Splitting of CD4+ cells produced CD45RA+ naive and CD45RA-negative memory subsets. The sample comes from a study of shared clonotypes between healthy human individuals. Findings and caveats of the study: The study found about 5% of naive CD4 clonotypes shared across several donors.

V dropped 0 bases and J dropped 9 bases, with 13 bases sitting between them. Germline V CDR1 and CDR2: SGDLS, YYNGEE. The CDR3 totals 14 residues. This clonotype was sampled from a man aged 18 to 29 in good health. Sequenced sample: naive CD4+ T cells sorted from blood. The subset is: CD45RA+ positively selected. The chain employs TRBV9 and TRBJ2-1; perhaps TRBD1 as D (6 bases). CDR3 region: CASSVEVRGTEQFF. Here the CDR3 DNA reads TGTGCCAGCAGCGTAGAAGTCAGGGGCACTGAGCAGTTCTTC.